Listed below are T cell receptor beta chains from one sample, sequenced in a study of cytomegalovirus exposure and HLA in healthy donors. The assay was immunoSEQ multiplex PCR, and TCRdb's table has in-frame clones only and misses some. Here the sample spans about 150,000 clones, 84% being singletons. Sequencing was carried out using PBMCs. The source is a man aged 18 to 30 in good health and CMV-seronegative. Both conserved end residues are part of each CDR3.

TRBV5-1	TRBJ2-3	CASSLGLAGSTDTQYF
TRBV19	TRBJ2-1	CASSIWDRVGNEQFF
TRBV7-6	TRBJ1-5	CASSLGGGRASNQPQHF
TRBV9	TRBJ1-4	CASSAGLTTNEKLFF
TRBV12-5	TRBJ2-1	CASGAGTSGYNEQFF
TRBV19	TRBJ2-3	CASRDTQYF
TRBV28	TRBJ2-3	CASSRTEWDTQYF
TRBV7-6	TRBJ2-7	CASSLASSYEQYF
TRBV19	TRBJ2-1	CASSIGRLTYNEQFF
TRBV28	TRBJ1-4	CASRLNRPVEKLFF
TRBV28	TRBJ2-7	CASSLDYTARYF
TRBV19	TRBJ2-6	CASRPGSGANVLTF
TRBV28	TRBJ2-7	CASSPRISVYEQYF
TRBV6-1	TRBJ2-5	CASSQGLARETQYF
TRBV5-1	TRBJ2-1	CASSLPGLAGSNEQFF
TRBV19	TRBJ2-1	CASSILNEQFF
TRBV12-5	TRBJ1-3	CASGLVNWPTPSSGLGNTIYF
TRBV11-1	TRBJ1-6	CASSLGNRNTNSPLHF
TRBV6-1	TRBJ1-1	CASKEGTGKTEAFF
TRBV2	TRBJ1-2	CASGRDTNYGYTF
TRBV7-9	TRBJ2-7	CASSSYTRRGGSYEQYF
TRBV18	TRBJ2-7	CASSQGYEQYF
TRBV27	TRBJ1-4	CASSLGGLGKLFF
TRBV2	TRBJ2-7	CASSVEGGTSYEQYF
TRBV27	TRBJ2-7	CASRPRSRVYEQYF
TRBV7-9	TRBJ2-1	CASSFSRVEQFF
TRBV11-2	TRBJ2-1	CASSLTADEQFF
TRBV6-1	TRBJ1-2	CASSEGPQLVTF
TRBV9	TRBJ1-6	CASSVGTARESPLHF
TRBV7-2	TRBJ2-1	CASSPDRVNQFF